These T cell receptor beta chains were read from a single sample in a study of T cells after yellow fever vaccination. TCRdb re-derived calls from the 5' RACE reads in MiXCR, one entry per CDR3 protein. The table has about 320,000 distinct CDR3 sequences, roughly an eighth seen once. Sequencing was performed on CD4+ T cells sorted from PBMCs, taken 15 days after the yellow fever booster vaccination. These receptors were collected from a man younger than 35 who received the YFV17D yellow fever vaccine. Both conserved end residues are part of each CDR3. A D gene is named only where the DNA matches it firmly. Only some rows state a clone size, as once, few, many or a class for expanded clones.

clone_size: -
d_call: -
v_call: TRBV12-3/TRBV12-4
j_call: TRBJ1-1
cdr3_nt: TGTGCCAGCACCCCAGGACAGCTAAACACTGAAGCTTTCTTT
cdr3_aa: CASTPGQLNTEAFF

clone_size: few
d_call: -
v_call: TRBV18
j_call: TRBJ1-1
cdr3_nt: TGTGCCAGCTCACCACTCGAGGGAGGGAACACTGAAGCTTTCTTT
cdr3_aa: CASSPLEGGNTEAFF

clone_size: -
d_call: TRBD1
v_call: TRBV19
j_call: TRBJ2-2
cdr3_nt: TGTGCCAGTAGTATTGGCGCCGGGACAGGGGATACCGGGGAGCTGTTTTTT
cdr3_aa: CASSIGAGTGDTGELFF

clone_size: -
d_call: -
v_call: TRBV3-1
j_call: TRBJ2-5
cdr3_nt: TGTGCCAGCAGCCAAGAAGAAAGGAAACGGGGGCACCGACGGGAGACCCAGTACTTC
cdr3_aa: CASSQEERKRGHRRETQYF

clone_size: few
d_call: -
v_call: TRBV4-3
j_call: TRBJ1-4
cdr3_nt: TGCGCCAGCAGCCAGGCGGGGACAACTAATGAAAAACTGTTTTTT
cdr3_aa: CASSQAGTTNEKLFF

clone_size: -
d_call: -
v_call: TRBV5-1
j_call: TRBJ2-3
cdr3_nt: TGCGCCAGCGGCGGGGAGGCCACAGATACGCAGTATTTT
cdr3_aa: CASGGEATDTQYF

clone_size: few
d_call: TRBD2
v_call: TRBV5-1
j_call: TRBJ2-2
cdr3_nt: TGCGCCAGCAGCTTGAGACAGCCCTTGAAAGCGGGGGCGAACACCGGGGAGCTGTTTTTT
cdr3_aa: CASSLRQPLKAGANTGELFF

clone_size: few
d_call: -
v_call: TRBV12-3/TRBV12-4
j_call: TRBJ1-3
cdr3_nt: TGTGCCAGCAGTTTAACCCGAAACACCATATATTTT
cdr3_aa: CASSLTRNTIYF

clone_size: few
d_call: -
v_call: TRBV20-1
j_call: TRBJ1-3
cdr3_nt: TGCAGTGCTAGGGCCGGGACTGGCTCTGGAAACACCATATATTTT
cdr3_aa: CSARAGTGSGNTIYF

clone_size: -
d_call: -
v_call: TRBV6-2/TRBV6-3
j_call: TRBJ1-5
cdr3_nt: TGTGCCGGAGGGGGTGGCAATCAGCCCCAGCATTTT
cdr3_aa: CAGGGGNQPQHF

clone_size: -
d_call: TRBD1
v_call: TRBV6-5
j_call: TRBJ1-1
cdr3_nt: TGTGCCGCTCTGAAGCAGGGGGAGAACACTGAAGCTTTCTTT
cdr3_aa: CAALKQGENTEAFF

clone_size: -
d_call: -
v_call: TRBV20-1
j_call: TRBJ2-1
cdr3_nt: TGCAGTGCTAACGGCCTGGGGCGAAATTATGAGCAGTTCTTC
cdr3_aa: CSANGLGRNYEQFF

clone_size: few
d_call: -
v_call: TRBV12-3/TRBV12-4
j_call: TRBJ2-6
cdr3_nt: TGTGCCAGCAGCGGCGGGGTTGGGGCCAACGTCCTGACTTTC
cdr3_aa: CASSGGVGANVLTF

clone_size: -
d_call: -
v_call: TRBV25-1
j_call: TRBJ2-1
cdr3_nt: TGTGCCAGCAGTGCCTCGGTTAACAATGAGCAGTTCTTC
cdr3_aa: CASSASVNNEQFF

clone_size: few
d_call: -
v_call: TRBV7-2
j_call: TRBJ2-3
cdr3_nt: TGTGCCAGCAGCTTGGGATGGGGCACAGATACGCAGTATTTT
cdr3_aa: CASSLGWGTDTQYF

clone_size: -
d_call: -
v_call: TRBV4-3
j_call: TRBJ2-7
cdr3_nt: TGCGCCAGCAGCCAAGGCCCACAGGGATACGAGCAGTACTTC
cdr3_aa: CASSQGPQGYEQYF

clone_size: few
d_call: -
v_call: TRBV12-3/TRBV12-4
j_call: TRBJ2-2
cdr3_nt: TGTGCCAGCAGTTTAGTCCAGTTTCGGACCGGGGAGCTGTTTTTT
cdr3_aa: CASSLVQFRTGELFF

clone_size: many
d_call: -
v_call: TRBV5-1
j_call: TRBJ2-5
cdr3_nt: TGCGCCAGCAGCTTGGTACAGGGACGGGGACAAGAGACCCAGTACTTC
cdr3_aa: CASSLVQGRGQETQYF

clone_size: -
d_call: TRBD1
v_call: TRBV4-3
j_call: TRBJ1-2
cdr3_nt: TGCGCCAGCAGCGAAGATCATCCCGACAGGGACTATGGCTACACCTTC
cdr3_aa: CASSEDHPDRDYGYTF

clone_size: few
d_call: -
v_call: TRBV9
j_call: TRBJ1-1
cdr3_nt: TGTGCCAGCAGCGCGGGGGCGGACACTGAAGCTTTCTTT
cdr3_aa: CASSAGADTEAFF

clone_size: few
d_call: TRBD1
v_call: TRBV7-6
j_call: TRBJ1-1
cdr3_nt: TGTGCCAGCAGCCCTGGGCAGGGGGGGAACACTGAAGCTTTCTTT
cdr3_aa: CASSPGQGGNTEAFF

clone_size: -
d_call: -
v_call: TRBV18
j_call: TRBJ1-1
cdr3_nt: TGTGCCAGCTCACCTCAGCCGGGGGGTGACACTGAAGCTTTCTTT
cdr3_aa: CASSPQPGGDTEAFF

clone_size: few
d_call: -
v_call: TRBV23-1
j_call: TRBJ2-3
cdr3_nt: TGCGCCAGCAGTCAAACACAGGCAGGGGCTAGCACAGATACGCAGTATTTT
cdr3_aa: CASSQTQAGASTDTQYF

clone_size: -
d_call: TRBD1
v_call: TRBV12-3/TRBV12-4
j_call: TRBJ1-2
cdr3_nt: TGTGCCAGCAGTTTTCAGGGGGCGAATAACTATGGCTACACCTTC
cdr3_aa: CASSFQGANNYGYTF

clone_size: few
d_call: -
v_call: TRBV5-1
j_call: TRBJ2-3
cdr3_nt: TGCGCCAGCAGCTTCAGGCAGGGCACAGATACGCAGTATTTT
cdr3_aa: CASSFRQGTDTQYF

clone_size: few
d_call: -
v_call: TRBV18
j_call: TRBJ2-4
cdr3_nt: TGTGCCAGCTCACCACCGTCGGGGGTGGCCGAAAACATTCAGTACTTC
cdr3_aa: CASSPPSGVAENIQYF

clone_size: few
d_call: TRBD2
v_call: TRBV7-2
j_call: TRBJ2-3
cdr3_nt: TGTGCCAGCAGCCGTAGCGGGGGGGCCAGGGGTACGCAGTATTTT
cdr3_aa: CASSRSGGARGTQYF

clone_size: -
d_call: -
v_call: TRBV5-1
j_call: TRBJ2-7
cdr3_nt: TGCGCCAGCAGCACGGATATAACAGGGATCTACGAGCAGTACTTC
cdr3_aa: CASSTDITGIYEQYF

clone_size: many
d_call: TRBD1
v_call: TRBV7-2
j_call: TRBJ1-1
cdr3_nt: TGTGCCAGCAGCTCCTACAGGGGGTGGACTGAAGCTTTCTTT
cdr3_aa: CASSSYRGWTEAFF

clone_size: few
d_call: -
v_call: TRBV5-1
j_call: TRBJ2-7
cdr3_nt: TGCGCCAGCAGCTTGACAGTTGGGGAGCAGTACTTC
cdr3_aa: CASSLTVGEQYF

clone_size: -
d_call: -
v_call: TRBV10-3
j_call: TRBJ2-2
cdr3_nt: TGTGCCATCAGTGTTCTATGGCAGGGGTCCGGGGAGCTGTTTTTT
cdr3_aa: CAISVLWQGSGELFF

clone_size: few
d_call: -
v_call: TRBV5-1
j_call: TRBJ2-5
cdr3_nt: TGCGCCAGCAGCTTTGACAGAGAGACCCAGTACTTC
cdr3_aa: CASSFDRETQYF

clone_size: -
d_call: -
v_call: TRBV19
j_call: TRBJ1-6
cdr3_nt: TGTGCCAGTAGAAGACAGTATAATTCACCCCTCCACTTT
cdr3_aa: CASRRQYNSPLHF

clone_size: few
d_call: -
v_call: TRBV29-1
j_call: TRBJ2-5
cdr3_nt: TGCAGCGTGGGGTGGGGAGGCGAGACCCAGTACTTC
cdr3_aa: CSVGWGGETQYF

clone_size: -
d_call: TRBD2
v_call: TRBV30
j_call: TRBJ2-3
cdr3_nt: TGTGCCTGGAGTAGGAGCGGGGCGCACAGAGGGGATACGCAGTATTTT
cdr3_aa: CAWSRSGAHRGDTQYF

clone_size: -
d_call: TRBD2
v_call: TRBV7-2
j_call: TRBJ2-1
cdr3_nt: TGTGCCAGCAGCCTAAGACTAGCGGGGGCGAAGCAGTTCTTC
cdr3_aa: CASSLRLAGAKQFF

clone_size: many
d_call: -
v_call: TRBV20-1
j_call: TRBJ1-1
cdr3_nt: TGCAGTGCCCAACGCGAGGGGGGCCCAGAAGCTTTCTTT
cdr3_aa: CSAQREGGPEAFF

clone_size: -
d_call: TRBD1
v_call: TRBV7-9
j_call: TRBJ2-3
cdr3_nt: TGTGCCAGCAGCGCCGGGACAGGGGCCGCGAGTGCACGAGATACGCAGTATTTT
cdr3_aa: CASSAGTGAASARDTQYF

clone_size: -
d_call: TRBD2
v_call: TRBV30
j_call: TRBJ2-3
cdr3_nt: TGTGCCTGCCGGGACTATCTCACAGATACGCAGTATTTT
cdr3_aa: CACRDYLTDTQYF

clone_size: few
d_call: -
v_call: TRBV20-1
j_call: TRBJ2-4
cdr3_nt: TGCAGTGCTAGCCACCGGGACGCCGGGGGCCTTCAGTACTTC
cdr3_aa: CSASHRDAGGLQYF

clone_size: few
d_call: -
v_call: TRBV18
j_call: TRBJ2-7
cdr3_nt: TGTGCCAGCTCACCTGCCCGCTCCTACGAGCAGTACTTC
cdr3_aa: CASSPARSYEQYF

clone_size: few
d_call: -
v_call: TRBV18
j_call: TRBJ2-5
cdr3_nt: TGTGCCAGCTCACCAGGGGACGGTCAAGAGACCCAGTACTTC
cdr3_aa: CASSPGDGQETQYF

clone_size: few
d_call: -
v_call: TRBV28
j_call: TRBJ2-3
cdr3_nt: TGTGCCAGCGACGTATCCGGGAGCACAGATACGCAGTATTTT
cdr3_aa: CASDVSGSTDTQYF

clone_size: -
d_call: -
v_call: TRBV11-2
j_call: TRBJ1-3
cdr3_nt: TGTGCCAGCAGCTGGAATGGGGTAAACACCATATATTTT
cdr3_aa: CASSWNGVNTIYF

clone_size: few
d_call: -
v_call: TRBV6-2/TRBV6-3
j_call: TRBJ1-1
cdr3_nt: TGTGCCAGCAGTTATACGGCTTCTGGGGCTTTCTTT
cdr3_aa: CASSYTASGAFF

clone_size: many
d_call: -
v_call: TRBV7-2
j_call: TRBJ2-3
cdr3_nt: TGTGCCAGCCAGTTTGGGGGCGAAGATACGCAGTATTTT
cdr3_aa: CASQFGGEDTQYF

clone_size: few
d_call: -
v_call: TRBV5-1
j_call: TRBJ1-2
cdr3_nt: TGCGCCAGCAGCCTACCCGAGGGTTATGGCTACACCTTC
cdr3_aa: CASSLPEGYGYTF

clone_size: -
d_call: TRBD1
v_call: TRBV6-2/TRBV6-3
j_call: TRBJ1-5
cdr3_nt: TGTGCCAGCAGTTGGACAGGGTCTCAGCCCCAGCATTTT
cdr3_aa: CASSWTGSQPQHF

clone_size: few
d_call: TRBD1
v_call: TRBV10-3
j_call: TRBJ1-1
cdr3_nt: TGTGCCATCTCATCAGGGACAGGTGAAGCTTTCTTT
cdr3_aa: CAISSGTGEAFF

clone_size: -
d_call: -
v_call: TRBV11-2
j_call: TRBJ2-5
cdr3_nt: TGTGCCAGCAGCGGCACATTAGCAGGAGAGACCCAGTACTTC
cdr3_aa: CASSGTLAGETQYF

clone_size: -
d_call: -
v_call: TRBV4-2
j_call: TRBJ1-1
cdr3_nt: TGTGCCAGCAGCCCTCCCGGGACGCGCACTGAAGCTTTCTTT
cdr3_aa: CASSPPGTRTEAFF

clone_size: many
d_call: -
v_call: TRBV7-2
j_call: TRBJ1-3
cdr3_nt: TGTGCCAGCAGCTTACTCCACACCATATATTTT
cdr3_aa: CASSLLHTIYF

clone_size: -
d_call: TRBD1
v_call: TRBV19
j_call: TRBJ2-2
cdr3_nt: TGTGCCAGTAGGAACAGGGGAAACACCGGGGAGCTGTTTTTT
cdr3_aa: CASRNRGNTGELFF

clone_size: few
d_call: TRBD1
v_call: TRBV12-3/TRBV12-4
j_call: TRBJ1-6
cdr3_nt: TGTGCCAGCACCATGGGAGGGGGCTACTATAATTCACCCCTCCACTTT
cdr3_aa: CASTMGGGYYNSPLHF